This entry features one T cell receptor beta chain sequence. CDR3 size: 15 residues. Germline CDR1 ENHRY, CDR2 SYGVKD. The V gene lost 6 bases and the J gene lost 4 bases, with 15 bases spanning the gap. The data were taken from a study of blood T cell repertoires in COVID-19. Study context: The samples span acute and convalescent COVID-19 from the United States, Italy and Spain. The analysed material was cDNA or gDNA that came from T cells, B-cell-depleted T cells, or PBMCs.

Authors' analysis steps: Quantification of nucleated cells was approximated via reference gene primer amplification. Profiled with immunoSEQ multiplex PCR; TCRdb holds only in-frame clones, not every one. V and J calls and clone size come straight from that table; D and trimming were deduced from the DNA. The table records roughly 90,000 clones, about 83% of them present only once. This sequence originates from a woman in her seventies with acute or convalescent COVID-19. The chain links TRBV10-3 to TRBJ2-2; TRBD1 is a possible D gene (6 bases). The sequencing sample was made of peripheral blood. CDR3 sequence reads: CAISGVTGSTGELFF. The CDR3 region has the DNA TGTGCCATCAGCGGGGTCACAGGGAGCACCGGGGAGCTGTTTTTT.